The clone carrying this TCR beta chain was found a few times. Its antigen is unidentified. The CDR3 is 15 amino acids. CDR1 MNHEY and CDR2 SVGAGI come from the germline V gene. Trimming stripped 7 bases from V and 6 bases from J, with 19 bases between. Excluded were patients having autoimmune disease history or systemic immunosuppression. The repertoire was sequenced with immunoSEQ multiplex PCR; TCRdb's copy has only in-frame clones and lacks some. Of tens of thousands of clones listed, around nine tenths are singletons. The sample belongs to a study of OX40 agonist ivuxolimab in advanced cancers. In the study overall: An agonistic anti-OX40 (CD134) antibody, ivuxolimab, was used to treat the patients. General study results and limits: On average, CD8+ T cells had more expanded clones than CD4+. At 0.1 to 3.0 mg/kg, clonal expansion of CD4+ and CD8+ blood T cells had occurred by week 6.

V gene TRBV6-5 combines with J gene TRBJ2-1, with D tentatively TRBD1 (6 bases). Specimen: CD4+ or CD8+ T cells sorted from blood, collected in a trial of the OX40 agonist ivuxolimab. The receptor was isolated from an adult with an advanced solid tumor such as melanoma, head and neck, liver or kidney cancer. The CDR3 sequence is CASTTQGSDRNEQFF. Here the CDR3 DNA reads TGTGCCAGCACGACCCAGGGGAGCGACCGCAATGAGCAGTTCTTC.